The sequence of this T cell receptor beta chain was determined in a study of blood T cell repertoires in COVID-19. Study-level information: Some COVID-19 samples were acute and others convalescent; all came from the United States, Italy and Spain.

This CDR3 contains 16 residues. CDR1 LGHNA and CDR2 YNFKEQ come from the germline V gene. V lost 5 bases, J lost 8 bases, and 21 bases lay in between. Authors' analysis steps: Quantification of nucleated cells was approximated via reference gene primer amplification. TCRdb keeps only in-frame clones here, not all; method: immunoSEQ multiplex PCR. V and J calls and clone size follow that table, whereas D and trimming were derived from the DNA. The sample shows 35,000 to 40,000 clones, roughly 88% of them seen only once. The material sequenced was peripheral blood. The clonotype comes from a man aged 65-85 years with acute or convalescent COVID-19. The genes are TRBV4-2 and TRBJ1-4, with a weak D call TRBD1 (6 bases). The CDR3 loop is CASSKTHRGAEEKLFF. CDR3 DNA sequence: TGTGCCAGCAGCAAGACGCACCGGGGGGCTGAGGAAAAACTGTTTTTT.